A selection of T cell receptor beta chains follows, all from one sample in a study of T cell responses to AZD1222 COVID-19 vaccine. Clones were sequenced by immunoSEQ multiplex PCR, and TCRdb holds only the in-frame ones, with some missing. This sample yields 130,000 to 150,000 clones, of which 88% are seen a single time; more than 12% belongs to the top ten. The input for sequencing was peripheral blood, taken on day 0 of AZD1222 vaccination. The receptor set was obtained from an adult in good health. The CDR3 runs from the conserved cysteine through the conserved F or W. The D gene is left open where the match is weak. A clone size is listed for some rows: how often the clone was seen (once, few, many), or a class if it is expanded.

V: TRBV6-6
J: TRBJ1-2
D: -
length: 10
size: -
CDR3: CASRDREDTF
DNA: TGTGCCAGCAGGGACAGAGAAGACACCTTC

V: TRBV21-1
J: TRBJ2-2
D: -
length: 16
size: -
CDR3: CASSPLQGTNTGELFF
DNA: TGTGCCAGCAGCCCGCTACAGGGTACGAACACCGGGGAGCTGTTTTTT

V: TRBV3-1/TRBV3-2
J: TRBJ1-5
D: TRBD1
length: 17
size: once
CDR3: CASSQGDSGEGNQPQHF
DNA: TGTGCCAGCAGCCAGGGGGACAGCGGGGAGGGCAATCAGCCCCAGCATTTT

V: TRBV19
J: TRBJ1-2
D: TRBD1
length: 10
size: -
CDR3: CASRGEGYTF
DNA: TGTGCCAGCAGGGGGGAAGGCTACACCTTC

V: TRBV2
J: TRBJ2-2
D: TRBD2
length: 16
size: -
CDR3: CASKPSGGGNTGELFF
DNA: TGTGCCAGCAAACCTAGCGGGGGTGGTAACACCGGGGAGCTGTTTTTT

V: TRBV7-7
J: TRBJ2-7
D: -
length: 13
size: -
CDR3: CASSPDDAYEQYF
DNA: TGTGCTAGCAGTCCCGACGACGCCTACGAGCAGTACTTC

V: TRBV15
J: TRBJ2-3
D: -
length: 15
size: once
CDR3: CATSKRSIGNRGQYF
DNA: TGTGCCACCAGCAAACGGTCGATAGGGAACCGCGGGCAGTATTTT

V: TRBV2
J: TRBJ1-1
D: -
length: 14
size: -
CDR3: CASSWGGGDSEAFF
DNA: TGTGCCAGCAGTTGGGGCGGAGGGGATTCTGAAGCTTTCTTT

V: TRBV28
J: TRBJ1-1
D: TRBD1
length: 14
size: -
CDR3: CASSPGGKDTEAFF
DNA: TGTGCCAGCAGCCCAGGGGGCAAGGACACTGAAGCTTTCTTT

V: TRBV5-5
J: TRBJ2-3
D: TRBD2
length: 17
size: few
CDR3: CASSSLLAGGRTDTQYF
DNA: TGTGCCAGCAGCTCCCTACTAGCGGGGGGACGCACAGATACGCAGTATTTT

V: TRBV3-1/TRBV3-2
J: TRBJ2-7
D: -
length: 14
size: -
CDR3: CASSQGLRLYEQYF
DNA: TGTGCCAGCAGCCAAGGCCTACGGTTGTACGAGCAGTACTTC

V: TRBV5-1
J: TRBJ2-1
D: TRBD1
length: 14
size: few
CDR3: CASSLLTGVNEQFF
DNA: TGCGCCAGCAGCCTCCTAACAGGGGTCAATGAGCAGTTCTTC

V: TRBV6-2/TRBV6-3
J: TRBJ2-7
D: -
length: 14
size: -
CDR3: CASSYPGSTYEQYF
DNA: TGTGCCAGCAGTTACCCGGGGTCGACCTACGAGCAGTACTTC

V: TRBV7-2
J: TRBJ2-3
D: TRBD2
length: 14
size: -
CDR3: CASSYSGGTDTQYF
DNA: TGTGCCAGCAGCTACAGCGGGGGGACAGATACGCAGTATTTT

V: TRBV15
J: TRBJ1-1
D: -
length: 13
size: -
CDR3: CATSRDWRGEAFF
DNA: TGTGCCACCAGCAGAGATTGGCGCGGGGAAGCTTTCTTT

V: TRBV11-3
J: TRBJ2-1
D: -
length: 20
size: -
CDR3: CASSLDAPSTLVGTYNEQFF
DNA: TGTGCCAGCAGCTTAGATGCCCCCTCGACTCTAGTTGGGACCTACAATGAGCAGTTCTTC

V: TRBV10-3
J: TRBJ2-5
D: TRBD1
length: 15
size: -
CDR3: CAISASLPRGETQYF
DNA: TGTGCCATCAGTGCATCGCTACCCAGGGGGGAGACCCAGTACTTC

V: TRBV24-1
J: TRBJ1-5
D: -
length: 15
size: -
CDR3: CATPLKGRSNQPQHF
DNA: TGTGCCACCCCCCTAAAGGGAAGAAGCAATCAGCCCCAGCATTTT

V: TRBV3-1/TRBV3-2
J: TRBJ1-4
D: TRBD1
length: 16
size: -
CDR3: CASTPGQGPVNEKLFF
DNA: TGTGCCAGCACCCCGGGACAGGGCCCCGTTAATGAAAAACTGTTTTTT

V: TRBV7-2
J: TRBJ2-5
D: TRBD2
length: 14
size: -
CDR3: CASAGGRSQETQYF
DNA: TGTGCCAGCGCGGGGGGGCGGAGCCAAGAGACCCAGTACTTC

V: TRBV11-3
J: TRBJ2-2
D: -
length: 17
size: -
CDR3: CASSPAFTGRATGELFF
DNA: TGTGCCAGCAGCCCGGCATTCACAGGGCGGGCCACCGGGGAGCTGTTTTTT

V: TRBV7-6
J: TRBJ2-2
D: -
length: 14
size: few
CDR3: CASSLEGDTGELFF
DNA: TGTGCCAGCAGCCTAGAGGGGGACACCGGGGAGCTGTTTTTT

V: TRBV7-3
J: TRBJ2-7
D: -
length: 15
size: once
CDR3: CASSAGPTIIYEQYF
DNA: TGTGCCAGCAGCGCCGGACCCACTATTATCTACGAGCAGTACTTC

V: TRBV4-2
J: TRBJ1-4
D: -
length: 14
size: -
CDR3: CASDHRRTNEKLFF
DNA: TGTGCCAGCGACCACAGGAGAACTAATGAAAAACTGTTTTTT

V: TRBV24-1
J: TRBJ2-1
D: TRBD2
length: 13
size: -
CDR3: CATKGASGGREFF
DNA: TGTGCGACCAAGGGCGCTAGCGGGGGCCGGGAGTTCTTC

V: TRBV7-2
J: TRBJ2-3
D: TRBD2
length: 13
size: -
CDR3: CASSSGGTDTQYF
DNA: TGTGCCAGCAGCTCCGGGGGGACAGATACGCAGTATTTT

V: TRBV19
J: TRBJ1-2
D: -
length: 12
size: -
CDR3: CASSIADYGYTF
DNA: TGTGCCAGTAGTATCGCAGACTATGGCTACACCTTC

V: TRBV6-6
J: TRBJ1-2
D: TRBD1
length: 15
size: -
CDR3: CASSSTGGGNYGYTF
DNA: TGTGCCAGCAGTTCCACAGGGGGCGGGAACTATGGCTACACCTTC

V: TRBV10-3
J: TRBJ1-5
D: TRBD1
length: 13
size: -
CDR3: CAISGRGEQPQHF
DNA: TGTGCCATCAGCGGCAGGGGGGAGCAGCCCCAGCATTTT

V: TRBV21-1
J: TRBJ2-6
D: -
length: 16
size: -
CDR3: CASSKEGEAGANVLTF
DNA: TGTGCCAGCAGCAAAGAAGGGGAAGCTGGGGCCAACGTCCTGACTTTC

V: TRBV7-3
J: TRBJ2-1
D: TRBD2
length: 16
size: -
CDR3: CASSPLAGGSTDEQFF
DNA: TGTGCCAGCAGCCCACTAGCGGGGGGGAGTACGGATGAGCAGTTCTTC

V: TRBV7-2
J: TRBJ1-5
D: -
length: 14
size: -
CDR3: CASSLGQGSGPQHF
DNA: TGTGCCAGCAGCTTAGGGCAGGGGTCCGGGCCCCAGCATTTT

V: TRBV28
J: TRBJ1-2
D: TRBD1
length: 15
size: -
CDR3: CASISGGDRGNGYTF
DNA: TGTGCCAGCATCTCGGGGGGAGACAGGGGCAATGGCTACACCTTC

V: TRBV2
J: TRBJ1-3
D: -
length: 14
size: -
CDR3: CASSVLVGANTIYF
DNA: TGTGCCAGCAGTGTCTTGGTAGGGGCAAACACCATATATTTT

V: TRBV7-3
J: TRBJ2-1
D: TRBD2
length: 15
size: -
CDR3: CASSDPGGPVVEQFF
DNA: TGTGCCAGCAGCGATCCGGGAGGCCCGGTTGTAGAGCAGTTCTTC

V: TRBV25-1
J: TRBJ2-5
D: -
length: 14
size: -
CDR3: CASSDTGGGETQYF
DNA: TGTGCCAGCAGTGATACAGGGGGGGGAGAGACCCAGTACTTC

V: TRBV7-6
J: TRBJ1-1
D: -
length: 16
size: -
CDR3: CASSLAAGPPRTEAFF
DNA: TGTGCCAGCAGCTTAGCGGCCGGCCCCCCGAGGACTGAAGCTTTCTTT

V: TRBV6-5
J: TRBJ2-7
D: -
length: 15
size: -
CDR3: CASSYSIGQGYEQYF
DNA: TGTGCCAGCAGTTACTCGATAGGTCAAGGCTACGAGCAGTACTTC

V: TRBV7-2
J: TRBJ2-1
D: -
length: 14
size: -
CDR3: CASSSDSSGNEQFF
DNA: TGTGCCAGCAGTTCGGACTCATCGGGGAATGAGCAGTTCTTC

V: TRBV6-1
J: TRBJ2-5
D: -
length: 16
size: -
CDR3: CASSALPSTGRETQYF
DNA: TGTGCCAGCAGTGCCTTACCCTCCACAGGGAGGGAGACCCAGTACTTC

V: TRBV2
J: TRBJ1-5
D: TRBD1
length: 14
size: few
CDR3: CASSWTGGNQPQHF
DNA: TGTGCCAGCAGTTGGACAGGCGGCAATCAGCCCCAGCATTTT

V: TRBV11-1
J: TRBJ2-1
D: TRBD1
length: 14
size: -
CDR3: CASSLVQGSNEQFF
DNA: TGTGCCAGCAGCTTAGTACAGGGGAGTAATGAGCAGTTCTTC

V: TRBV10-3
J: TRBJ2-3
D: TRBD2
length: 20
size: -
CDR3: CAFSESFSGTSGYSTDTQYF
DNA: TGTGCCTTCAGTGAGTCGTTTTCTGGGACTAGCGGTTATAGCACAGATACGCAGTATTTT

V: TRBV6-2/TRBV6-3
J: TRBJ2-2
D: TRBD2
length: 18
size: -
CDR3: CASSYSGLAGGATGELFF
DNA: TGTGCCAGCAGTTACTCGGGACTAGCGGGGGGTGCCACCGGGGAGCTGTTTTTT

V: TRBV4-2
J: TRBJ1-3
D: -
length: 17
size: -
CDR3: CASSQDEGEASGNTIYF
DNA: TGTGCCAGCAGCCAAGATGAGGGGGAGGCGTCTGGAAACACCATATATTTT

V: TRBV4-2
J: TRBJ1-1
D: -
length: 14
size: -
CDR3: CASSSRDGNTEAFF
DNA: TGTGCCAGCAGCTCTCGGGACGGCAACACTGAAGCTTTCTTT

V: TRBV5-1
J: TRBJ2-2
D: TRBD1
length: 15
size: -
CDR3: CASSRGQENTGELFF
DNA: TGCGCCAGCAGCCGGGGACAGGAGAACACCGGGGAGCTGTTTTTT

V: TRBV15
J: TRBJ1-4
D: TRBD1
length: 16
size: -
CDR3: CATSRDPRQGGEKLFF
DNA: TGTGCCACCAGCAGAGATCCCAGACAGGGTGGCGAAAAACTGTTTTTT